This is a list of T cell receptor beta chains from one sample in a study of T cell responses to AZD1222 COVID-19 vaccine. Clones were read by immunoSEQ multiplex PCR, and TCRdb kept only the in-frame ones, dropping some. This repertoire shows 130,000 to 150,000 clones, approximately 88% found once; its top ten account for approximately 3.1%. The material was peripheral blood, obtained on day 0 of MenACWY control vaccination. The origin of the receptors is an adult in good health. CDR3s include the opening cysteine and the closing phenylalanine or tryptophan. A D gene is named only where the DNA matches it firmly. Not every row has a clone size; where given, it reads once, few, many or a size class.

D gene	J gene	clone size	V gene	CDR3 protein	CDR3 DNA
NA	TRBJ1-1	NA	TRBV19	CASSIGVNTEAFF	TGTGCCAGTAGTATAGGGGTTAACACTGAAGCTTTCTTT
NA	TRBJ2-7	NA	TRBV30	CAWSVGRYYEQYF	TGTGCCTGGAGTGTTGGAAGGTACTACGAGCAGTACTTC
NA	TRBJ1-2	NA	TRBV2	CASIFGSSYGYTF	TGTGCCAGCATCTTCGGGTCCTCCTATGGCTACACCTTC
NA	TRBJ1-6	few	TRBV5-1	CASKTEVGISSPLHF	TGCGCCAGCAAAACGGAGGTCGGGATCAGCTCACCCCTCCACTTT
TRBD2	TRBJ2-1	NA	TRBV6-1	CASSQAGVGYNEQFF	TGTGCCAGCAGTCAAGCGGGAGTGGGATACAATGAGCAGTTCTTC
NA	TRBJ2-5	once	TRBV6-1	CASSESTAGQETQYF	TGTGCCAGCAGTGAAAGCACAGCCGGGCAGGAGACCCAGTACTTC
TRBD1	TRBJ1-6	NA	TRBV30	CAWGTGDNSPLHF	TGTGCCTGGGGGACAGGAGATAATTCACCCCTCCACTTT
NA	TRBJ2-4	few	TRBV24-1	CATSDTGSKNIQYF	TGTGCCACCAGTGATACAGGTTCCAAAAACATTCAGTACTTC
TRBD2	TRBJ2-1	NA	TRBV7-2	CASSERASGGEQFF	TGTGCCAGCAGTGAGCGGGCTAGCGGGGGGGAGCAGTTCTTC
NA	TRBJ1-1	few	TRBV7-2	CASRRGPTPNTEAFF	TGTGCCAGCAGACGTGGACCGACACCGAACACTGAAGCTTTCTTT
NA	TRBJ1-2	NA	TRBV5-6	CASSLGHHLDRLDYGYTF	TGTGCCAGCAGCTTGGGTCACCATTTGGACAGATTGGACTATGGCTACACCTTC
NA	TRBJ1-5	NA	TRBV19	CASSARNQPQHF	TGTGCCAGTAGCGCCCGGAATCAGCCCCAGCATTTT
NA	TRBJ1-1	NA	TRBV12-3/TRBV12-4	CASSLARGTEAFF	TGTGCCAGCAGTTTAGCCCGGGGAACTGAAGCTTTCTTT
NA	TRBJ2-2	NA	TRBV7-9	CASSPSWSTGELFF	TGTGCCAGCAGCCCTTCGTGGTCAACCGGGGAGCTGTTTTTT
NA	TRBJ2-2	NA	TRBV6-2/TRBV6-3	CASSYRQNTGELFF	TGTGCCAGCAGTTACAGGCAGAACACCGGGGAGCTGTTTTTT
NA	TRBJ1-6	NA	TRBV7-3	CASSLMGGNNSPLHF	TGTGCCAGCAGCTTGATGGGTGGGAATAATTCACCCCTCCACTTT
NA	TRBJ1-5	NA	TRBV4-1	CASSPPGNSNQPQHF	TGCGCCAGCAGCCCCCCGGGGAATAGCAATCAGCCCCAGCATTTT
NA	TRBJ1-1	NA	TRBV7-2	CASQPGPTNTEAFF	TGTGCCAGCCAACCGGGACCCACAAACACTGAAGCTTTCTTT
NA	TRBJ2-5	NA	TRBV20-1	CSASYFRGNQETQYF	TGCAGTGCTAGTTATTTCCGGGGGAATCAAGAGACCCAGTACTTC